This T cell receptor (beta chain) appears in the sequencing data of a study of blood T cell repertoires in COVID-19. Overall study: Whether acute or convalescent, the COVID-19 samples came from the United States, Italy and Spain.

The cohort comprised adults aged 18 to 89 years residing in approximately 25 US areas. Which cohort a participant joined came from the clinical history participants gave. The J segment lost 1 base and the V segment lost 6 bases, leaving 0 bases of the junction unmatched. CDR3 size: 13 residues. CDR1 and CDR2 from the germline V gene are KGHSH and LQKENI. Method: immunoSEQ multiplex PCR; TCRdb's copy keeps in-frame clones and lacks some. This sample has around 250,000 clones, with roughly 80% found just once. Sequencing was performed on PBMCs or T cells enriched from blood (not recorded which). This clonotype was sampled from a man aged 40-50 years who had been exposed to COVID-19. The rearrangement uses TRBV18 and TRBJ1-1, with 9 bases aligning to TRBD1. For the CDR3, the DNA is TGTGCCAGCTCGGGACAGGGGAACACTGAAGCTTTCTTT. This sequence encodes CASSGQGNTEAFF.